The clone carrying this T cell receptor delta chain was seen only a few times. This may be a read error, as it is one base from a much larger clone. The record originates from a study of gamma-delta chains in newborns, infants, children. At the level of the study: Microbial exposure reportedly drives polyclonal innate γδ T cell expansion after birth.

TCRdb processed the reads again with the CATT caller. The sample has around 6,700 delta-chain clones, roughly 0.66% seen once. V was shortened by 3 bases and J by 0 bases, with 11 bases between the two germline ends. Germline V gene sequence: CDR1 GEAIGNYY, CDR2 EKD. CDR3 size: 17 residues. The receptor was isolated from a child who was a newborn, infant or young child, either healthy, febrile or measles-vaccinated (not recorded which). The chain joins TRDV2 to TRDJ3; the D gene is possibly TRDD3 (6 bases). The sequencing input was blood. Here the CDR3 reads CACDVMGGSWDTRQMFF. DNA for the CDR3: TGTGCCTGTGACGTTATGGGGGGCTCCTGGGACACCCGACAGATGTTTTTC.